The 32 T cell receptor beta chains presented below share a single source sample, sequenced in a study of T-cell reconstitution after alpha-beta-depleted transplantation in children. Unique molecular identifiers were incorporated into the prepared TCRbeta library. TCRdb reprocessed the PCR reads via MiXCR and lists one record per CDR3 protein. The profile covers hundreds of thousands of distinct CDR3 sequences, with about 12% appearing a single time and 0.79% taken by the ten largest. The material was PBMCs, obtained before TCRalphabeta/CD19-depleted stem cell transplant. These receptors were taken from a girl aged 2 to 10 with congenital amegakaryocytic thrombocytopenia, due to receive a stem cell transplant.

This clonotype came up many times. The chain uses TRBV4-1 and TRBJ2-7; 7 positions agree with TRBD2. V dropped 1 base and J dropped 5; count of bases not matched to a gene: 5. The CDR3 contains 14 residues. Germline CDR1 is MGHRA and CDR2 is YSYEKL. The CDR3 sequence is CASSQVVLADEQYF. The CDR3 DNA reads TGCGCCAGCAGCCAAGTCGTCCTAGCGGACGAGCAGTACTTC.

This clonotype was counted many times. This chain connects TRBV5-6 to TRBJ1-5, with D perhaps matching TRBD1 (5 bases). The germline V gene has CDR1 SGHDT and CDR2 YYEEEE. CDR3 length equals 13 residues. V lost 1 base to trimming and J lost 7 bases, with 9 bases between them. The CDR3 DNA reads as TGTGCCAGCAGCTTGAGCAGGGAACAGCCCCAGCATTTT. This sequence encodes CASSLSREQPQHF. Full variable domain (rest looked up from reference TRBV5-6 and TRBJ1-5): DAGVTQSPTHLIKTRGQQVTLRCSPKSGHDTVSWYQQALGQGPQFIFQYYEEEERQRGNFPDRFSGHQFPNYSSELNVNALLLGDSALYLCASSLSREQPQHFGDGTRLSIL.

This clonotype was recorded many times. The chain carries TRBV10-2 and TRBJ2-1, with 13 nucleotides matching TRBD2. The germline CDR1 and CDR2 sequences are WSHSY and SAAADI. This CDR3 is 17 amino acids long. Trimming took 6 bases from V and 2 from J; bases not matched to a gene: 7. CDR3: CASSRLAGGSAYNEQFF. The CDR3 region has the DNA TGCGCCAGCAGCCGACTAGCGGGAGGATCCGCCTACAATGAGCAGTTCTTC.

As for this clonotype: This may be a read error, as it is one base from a much larger clone. The CDR3 does not close with the conserved phenylalanine or tryptophan, likely indicating a read error. This sequence joins TRBV20-1 and TRBJ2-5; D remains ambiguous. From germline, CDR1 is DFQATT and CDR2 SNEGSKA (reference sequence). V lost 6 bases and J 1 base, leaving 12 bases between the germline ends. This CDR3 is built from 13 residues. The CDR3 loop reads CSAPEEFQETQYS. The CDR3 DNA reads as TGCAGTGCCCCAGAGGAATTCCAAGAGACCCAGTACTCC.

With regard to this clonotype: A much more abundant neighbour one base away suggests this may be a read error. The chain's CDR3 is CAWTGGHYGYTF. The CDR3 DNA follows: TGTGCCTGGACAGGGGGCCACTATGGCTACACCTTC. This chain links TRBV30 with TRBJ1-2; 8 nucleotides agree with TRBD1. The J segment lost 3 bases and the V segment lost 4 bases, leaving 1 base of the junction unmatched. CDR1 GTSNPN and CDR2 SVGIG come from the germline V gene (reference sequence). The CDR3 loop spans 12 amino acids.

V and J are TRBV21-1 and TRBJ2-7. TRBV21-1 is marked as a pseudogene. The CDR3 has 12 amino acids. CDR3: CASSKGTSEQYF. DNA for the CDR3: TGTGCCAGCAGCAAAGGGACTAGCGAGCAGTACTTC.

V gene TRBV6-2 or TRBV6-3 combines with J gene TRBJ2-3, with TRBD2 matching over 7 bases. Germline CDR1 and CDR2: MNHEY and SVGEGT. V lost 2 bases to trimming and J lost 4 bases; unmatched junction nucleotides: 3. The CDR3 contains 14 residues. CDR3 sequence (DNA): TGTGCCAGCAGTTACGGCGGGAGCCCAGATACGCAGTATTTT. Protein sequence: CASSYGGSPDTQYF.

V usage is TRBV12-3 or TRBV12-4 and J usage is TRBJ2-7; perhaps TRBD2 as D (6 bases). V lost 5 bases and J 4 bases, leaving 15 bases between the germline ends. The CDR3 is made up of 14 amino acids. The CDR3 DNA is TGTGCCAGCAGTCGAGACGGGACTGCGTACGAGCAGTACTTC. Its translation is CASSRDGTAYEQYF.

This rearrangement joins TRBV27 to TRBJ2-7; perhaps TRBD1 as D (5 bases). Per germline, CDR1 MNHEY and CDR2 SMNVEV (reference sequence). The V end was cut by 2 bases, the J end by 2 bases, with 10 bases between. The CDR3 extends over 14 amino acids. CDR3 DNA sequence: TGTGCCAGCAGTTTAGCCTCCAGGGCCTACGAGCAGTACTTC. Amino acids: CASSLASRAYEQYF.

The sample holds many counts of this clonotype. V is TRBV12-3 or TRBV12-4 and J is TRBJ1-4; unclear D gene. This CDR3 region has 13 residues. V gave up 3 bases and J gave up 7 bases, with 9 bases separating them. The CDR3 DNA follows: TGTGCCAGCAGTTTTGGACGAGGTGAAAAACTGTTTTTT. It translates to CASSFGRGEKLFF.

This clonotype was seen a few times. This chain links TRBV7-8 with TRBJ1-2; D ambiguous. Per germline, CDR1 SGHVS and CDR2 FQNEAQ. This CDR3 spans 14 amino acids. Between the trimmed V and J ends, which lost 5 bases and 3 bases, there was a span of 13 bases. The CDR3 loop is CASSQIRRDYGYTF. CDR3 bases: TGTGCCAGCAGCCAAATAAGAAGAGACTATGGCTACACCTTC. The full variable domain, its missing parts supplied by reference TRBV7-8 and TRBJ1-2, is GAGVSQSPRYKVAKRGQDVALRCDPISGHVSLFWYQQALGQGPEFLTYFQNEAQLDKSGLPSDRFFAERPEGSVSTLKIQRTQQEDSAVYLCASSQIRRDYGYTFGSGTRLTVV.

This chain joins TRBV20-1 and TRBJ2-1; 11 bases agree with TRBD2. In germline, CDR1 is DFQATT, CDR2 SNEGSKA (reference sequence). The CDR3 covers 16 residues. The ends lost 0 bases at V and 7 bases at J; junction bases unmatched: 8. The CDR3 sequence: CSAREGTSGSANEQFF. The DNA of the CDR3 is TGCAGTGCTAGAGAGGGAACTAGCGGGAGTGCGAATGAGCAGTTCTTC.

This clonotype came up many times. The J gene is TRBJ2-3, the V gene TRBV28; 10 nucleotides align to TRBD2. This CDR3 spans 16 amino acids. The V and J ends lost 5 bases and 2 bases, in that order; junction bases with no gene match: 7. Germline V lookup: CDR1 MDHEN, CDR2 SYDVKM. The CDR3 DNA reads TGTGCCAGCAGTCCAACGGGACTAGCGAACACAGATACGCAGTATTTT. Translating gives CASSPTGLANTDTQYF.

The chain employs TRBV11-2 and TRBJ2-3; the D gene is possibly TRBD1 (5 bases). The CDR3 is made up of 17 amino acids. V was clipped by 1 base and J by 3 bases, with 17 bases between them. The germline V gene encodes CDR1 SGHAT and CDR2 FQNNGV. The CDR3 nucleotides read TGTGCCAGCAGCTTAGTAACTGCTAGGCAGGGTACAGATACGCAGTATTTT. Encoded protein: CASSLVTARQGTDTQYF.

This CDR3 is CASSWGQGPQPQHF. The CDR3 DNA reads as TGTGCCAGCAGTTGGGGACAGGGTCCTCAGCCCCAGCATTTT. The chain carries TRBV6-5 and TRBJ1-5; 9 nucleotides agree with TRBD1. The trim removed 4 bases at V and 6 bases at J, leaving 4 bases unmatched. Germline V gives CDR1 MNHEY, CDR2 SVGAGI. This CDR3 is 14 amino acids long.

This clonotype was detected many times. V is TRBV20-1 and J is TRBJ2-2; 11 nucleotides agree with TRBD2. The CDR3 spans 17 residues. CDR1 is DFQATT, CDR2 SNEGSKA, per germline (reference sequence). Unmatched junction bases numbered 4, after V lost 0 bases and J lost 1 base. The CDR3 DNA reads TGCAGTGCTAGAGATTTCACTAGCGGGGGGAACACCGGGGAGCTGTTTTTT. Amino acid sequence: CSARDFTSGGNTGELFF.

There are many counts of this clonotype. This rearrangement joins TRBV20-1 to TRBJ2-2, with a tentative D call TRBD1 (5 bases). The CDR3 consists of 15 residues. Germline V CDR1 and CDR2: DFQATT, SNEGSKA (reference sequence). V was pared by 5 bases and J by 0 bases, with 13 bases between. CDR3 sequence: CSAPARAANTGELFF. The CDR3 coding sequence is TGCAGTGCTCCTGCCAGGGCGGCGAACACCGGGGAGCTGTTTTTT.

The genes are TRBV27 and TRBJ2-1; D is unclear. Looked up from germline, CDR1 is MNHEY and CDR2 is SMNVEV (reference sequence). The CDR3 sequence is 13 residues long. The V gene lost 8 bases and the J gene lost 3 bases, with 11 bases spanning the gap. The DNA for the CDR3 is TGTGCCAGCGCTTTCGGGTACTACAATGAGCAGTTCTTC. It specifies CASAFGYYNEQFF.

V usage is TRBV20-1 and J usage is TRBJ1-2; no clear D gene. Germline lookup yields CDR1 DFQATT and CDR2 SNEGSKA (reference sequence). With 3 bases removed from V and 2 bases from J, the gap between germline ends came to 13 bases. This CDR3 has 14 amino acids. Written as DNA, the CDR3 is TGCAGTGCTAGGGATGAGGACCTGAACTATGGCTACACCTTC. Translating gives CSARDEDLNYGYTF.

The gene calls are TRBV18 and TRBJ2-1; no firm D call. CDR1 is KGHSH and CDR2 is LQKENI in the germline V gene. The CDR3 extends over 12 amino acids. The V gene lost 3 bases and the J gene lost 10 bases, with 10 bases spanning the gap. In DNA, the CDR3 is TGTGCCAGCTCACCTCGGGCGAGGGAGCAGTTCTTC. Encoded protein: CASSPRAREQFF.

This clonotype was seen ten or more times. The chain has TRBV20-1 and TRBJ2-1; D might be TRBD1 (5 bases). In germline, CDR1 is DFQATT, CDR2 SNEGSKA (reference sequence). This CDR3 region has 14 residues. V dropped 0 bases and J dropped 2 bases, with 8 bases sitting between them. The CDR3 region has the DNA TGCAGTGCTAGAGAAGACAGTACCTACAATGAGCAGTTCTTC. Translated: CSAREDSTYNEQFF.

The rearrangement joins TRBV6-1 to TRBJ2-7; tentative D call: TRBD2 (5 bases). Germline V gene sequence: CDR1 MNHNS, CDR2 SASEGT. The CDR3 runs 15 residues. Trimming stripped 6 bases from V and 0 bases from J, with 15 bases between. CDR3 bases: TGTGCCAGCAGGCGCGGGTTGGGGAGCTCCTACGAGCAGTACTTC. It translates to CASRRGLGSSYEQYF.

This clonotype came up a few times. The chain employs TRBV5-1 and TRBJ2-5; no definite D call. This CDR3 contains 17 residues. Trimming stripped 0 bases from V and 0 bases from J, with 15 bases between. Per the germline V gene, CDR1 is SGHRS and CDR2 is YFSETQ. The CDR3 loop is CASSLGFRALNQETQYF. In DNA form, the CDR3 reads TGCGCCAGCAGCTTGGGCTTCCGGGCCCTCAACCAAGAGACCCAGTACTTC.

There are many counts of this clonotype. This chain joins TRBV28 and TRBJ2-7, with D perhaps TRBD1 (6 bases). Germline-derived CDR1 and CDR2 are MDHEN and SYDVKM. Trimming took off 8 bases at V and 3 bases at J, with 29 bases between the two ends. There are 18 residues in the CDR3. CDR3 amino acids: CASGLQGRGVLRLYEQYF. Here the CDR3 DNA reads TGTGCCAGCGGCTTACAGGGTCGAGGTGTGTTGAGGCTCTACGAGCAGTACTTC.

In its sample, this clonotype was seen many times. This chain joins TRBV20-1 and TRBJ2-3; 13 bases map to TRBD2. This CDR3 has 20 amino acids. Germline-derived CDR1 and CDR2 are DFQATT and SNEGSKA (reference sequence). V was pared by 1 base and J by 0 bases, with 13 bases of the junction left unmatched. CDR3 bases: TGCAGTGCTAGAGGGGGACTAGCGGGACATTCAAGTTGGAGCACAGATACGCAGTATTTT. Amino acid sequence: CSARGGLAGHSSWSTDTQYF.

The gene calls are TRBV5-1 and TRBJ1-1; D uncertain. The CDR3 sequence is 14 residues long. V gave up 0 bases and J gave up 4 bases, with 10 bases separating them. Germline V gives CDR1 SGHRS, CDR2 YFSETQ. The CDR3 protein is CASSLGASGTEAFF. Written as DNA, the CDR3 is TGCGCCAGCAGCTTGGGGGCTAGCGGCACTGAAGCTTTCTTT. The entire variable domain, with the rest obtained from reference TRBV5-1 and TRBJ1-1, is as follows: KAGVTQTPRYLIKTRGQQVTLSCSPISGHRSVSWYQQTPGQGLQFLFEYFSETQRNKGNFPGRFSGRQFSNSRSEMNVSTLELGDSALYLCASSLGASGTEAFFGQGTRLTVV.

At least ten counts were recorded for this clonotype. The V call is TRBV28, the J call TRBJ2-2; D is possibly TRBD1 (6 bases). Germline V gene lookup returns CDR1 MDHEN and CDR2 SYDVKM. The CDR3 covers 18 residues. V shed 5 bases and J shed 4 bases, with 23 bases lying between them. The CDR3: CASSPRPWGLDSTGELFF. CDR3 DNA: TGTGCCAGCAGTCCGCGACCGTGGGGGCTCGACTCCACCGGGGAGCTGTTTTTT.

Many counts were recorded for this clonotype. The genes are TRBV12-3 or TRBV12-4 and TRBJ2-3, with 9 nucleotides matching TRBD2. J was trimmed by 4 bases and V by 6 bases; bases with no gene match: 14. The CDR3 covers 17 residues. CDR3: CASSPTSGLKKADTQYF. The CDR3 DNA reads as TGTGCCAGCAGCCCCACTAGCGGGCTAAAGAAGGCAGATACGCAGTATTTT.

V and J are TRBV5-6 and TRBJ2-5; D may be TRBD2 (7 bases). This CDR3 has 14 residues. CDR1 and CDR2 from the germline V gene are SGHDT and YYEEEE. Between the trimmed V and J ends, which lost 4 bases and 5 bases, there was a span of 15 bases. The CDR3: CASSPSRGGETQYF. The CDR3, as DNA: TGTGCCAGCAGCCCCTCTAGGGGGGGGGAGACCCAGTACTTC.

This clonotype was detected a few times. This chain connects TRBV18 to TRBJ2-3; no reliable D call. The V gene's germline CDR1 is KGHSH and CDR2 LQKENI. Trimming stripped 6 bases from V and 4 bases from J, with 11 bases between. The CDR3 is 13 amino acids. Written as DNA, the CDR3 is TGTGCCAGCTCTATCCTCCCGGCAGATACGCAGTATTTT. This translates into CASSILPADTQYF.

The genes are TRBV19 and TRBJ1-4, with 12 positions matching TRBD1. Germline values: CDR1 LNHDA, CDR2 SQIVND (reference sequence). The J segment lost 7 bases and the V segment lost 5 bases, leaving 11 bases of the junction unmatched. The CDR3 is 17 amino acids. The CDR3 protein is CASSERDRGLRSEKLFF. The CDR3 region has the DNA TGTGCCAGTAGTGAACGGGACAGGGGGCTACGGAGTGAAAAACTGTTTTTT. Looking up the rest from reference TRBV19 and TRBJ1-4 gives the full variable domain: DGGITQSPKYLFRKEGQNVTLSCEQNLNHDAMYWYRQDPGQGLRLIYYSQIVNDFQKGDIAEGYSVSREKKESFPLTVTSAQKNPTAFYLCASSERDRGLRSEKLFFGSGTQLSVL.

The sample holds many counts of this clonotype. The chain combines TRBV20-1 with TRBJ2-7; the D gene is possibly TRBD2 (5 bases). V was trimmed by 3 bases and J by 1 base, leaving 16 bases between them. Germline V lookup: CDR1 DFQATT, CDR2 SNEGSKA (reference sequence). CDR3 size: 15 residues. CDR3 protein: CSASDQPGESYEQYF. The CDR3 DNA sequence: TGCAGTGCTAGCGACCAGCCCGGGGAGTCCTACGAGCAGTACTTC.